Listed here are 31 T cell receptor beta chains from one sample, sequenced in a study of identical twins (dated by TCRdb to the mid-2010s). The library was made by 5' RACE. Sequencing relied on an Illumina HiSeq 2000. TCRdb reprocessed the public reads (quality trimming at Q25 with fastp, clone calling with MiXCR) and kept in-frame beta chains. Rows are unified per CDR3 protein, each entry keeping the most common DNA and genes. The sample table contains some 660,000 distinct CDR3 sequences; only one count was recorded for around 8.6% of them. Around 0.98% of the sample rests with the top ten. In addition, the sample was reused for a study of yellow fever vaccine responses in identical twins.

What was sequenced was PBMCs. All receptors derive from a woman younger than 35 in good health.

About this clonotype itself: A read error may explain this, as a much larger clone is one base away. V gene TRBV4-3 combines with J gene TRBJ2-4; D is perhaps TRBD1 or TRBD2 (5 bases each). CDR3 length: 15 residues. The V gene's germline CDR1 is LGHNA and CDR2 YSLEER. As DNA, the CDR3 is TGCGCCAGCAGCCCCCGGGACGGACTTTTTGACATTCTGTACTTC. Its protein product is CASSPRDGLFDILYF.

This rearrangement joins TRBV5-1 to TRBJ2-1; D not resolved. Trimming stripped 1 base from V and 5 bases from J, with 10 bases between. The length of the CDR3 is 14 residues. The V gene's germline CDR1 is SGHRS and CDR2 YFSETQ. The CDR3 DNA sequence: TGCGCCAGCAGCTTGTTGTCAGAAGACAATGAGCAGTTCTTC. It translates to CASSLLSEDNEQFF.

This clonotype was detected ten times or more. The chain joins TRBV12-3 or TRBV12-4 to TRBJ2-1, with 8 bases identical to TRBD2. This CDR3 has 13 residues. The ends lost 7 bases at V and 6 bases at J; junction bases unmatched: 5. The CDR3 region has the DNA TGTGCCAGCACCCCGACTAGCGCCAATGAGCAGTTCTTC. This codes for CASTPTSANEQFF.

This clonotype appeared a few times. The rearrangement uses TRBV15 and TRBJ2-5; 9 nucleotides align to TRBD2. Unmatched junction bases numbered 0, after V lost 1 base and J lost 3 bases. Germline CDR1 LNHNV, CDR2 YYDKDF (reference sequence). The CDR3 spans 14 residues. This CDR3 is CATSRVAGEETQYF. DNA of the CDR3: TGTGCCACCAGCAGAGTAGCGGGAGAAGAGACCCAGTACTTC.

A few counts support this clonotype. The CDR3 nucleotides read TGTGCCAGCAGCCAAAAGACCCTGAGAGCGGGAGGCGAGCAGTACTTC. Translating it yields CASSQKTLRAGGEQYF. V and J are TRBV3-1 and TRBJ2-7; 9 positions match TRBD2. This CDR3 has 16 amino acids. Germline V gene sequence: CDR1 LGHDT, CDR2 YNNKEL (reference sequence). V lost 2 bases to trimming and J lost 6 bases; unmatched junction nucleotides: 11.

Of note for this clonotype: Its ends do not fully match the called genes, so a read error is possible. This chain connects TRBV7-7 to TRBJ2-5; 8 positions match TRBD2. The CDR3 runs 13 residues. The germline gives CDR1 SSHAT, CDR2 FNYEAQ (reference sequence). The chain's CDR3 is CASSVSGTQTQYF. DNA of the CDR3: TGTGCTAGCAGCGTTAGCGGGACGCAGACCCAGTACTTC.

V is TRBV11-3 and J is TRBJ2-5; TRBD1 matches 8 bases. Germline V CDR1 and CDR2: SGHNT, YENEEA. This CDR3 has 15 residues. J lost 2 bases, V lost 5 bases, and 7 bases had no gene match. As DNA, the CDR3 is TGTGCCAGCAGCCCCGGACAGGGCTTTCAAGAGACCCAGTACTTC. It translates to CASSPGQGFQETQYF.

This chain connects TRBV20-1 to TRBJ2-3; TRBD1 matches 8 bases. V shed 1 base, J shed 4 bases, and the junction held 1 base outside the gene matches. Germline V gene data show CDR1 as DFQATT and CDR2 as SNEGSKA (reference sequence). The CDR3 is 13 amino acids. CDR3 in DNA: TGCAGTGCTAGAGCAGGGGGCGCAGATACGCAGTATTTT. Encoded protein: CSARAGGADTQYF.

This clonotype was seen at least ten times. V and J are TRBV3-1 and TRBJ1-1; TRBD1 aligns across 8 bases. Germline trimming cut 1 base from V and 7 bases from J; bases unmatched to any gene: 8. Germline lookup yields CDR1 LGHDT and CDR2 YNNKEL (reference sequence). The CDR3 covers 15 residues. CDR3: CASSQGGQGAREAFF. DNA of the CDR3: TGTGCCAGCAGCCAAGGTGGGCAGGGGGCGCGTGAAGCTTTCTTT.

This clonotype turned up a few times. The chain is built from TRBV7-6 and TRBJ2-1; D is uncertain. Germline loops: CDR1 SGHVS, CDR2 FNYEAQ. Deletions cut 2 bases from V and 0 bases from J, with 5 bases between. CDR3 length: 14 residues. CDR3: CASSLSHSYNEQFF. In DNA, the CDR3 is TGTGCCAGCAGCTTAAGTCACTCCTACAATGAGCAGTTCTTC.

Turning to this clonotype: One junction end disagrees with the germline gene, perhaps due to a read error. The chain joins TRBV5-1 to TRBJ2-3; no clear D. This CDR3 comprises 13 residues. From germline, CDR1 is SGHRS and CDR2 YFSETQ. This chain's CDR3 is CANSFEFTDTQYF. CDR3 DNA sequence: TGCGCCAACAGCTTTGAGTTCACAGATACGCAGTATTTT.

This chain links TRBV11-3 with TRBJ2-1; D may match TRBD1 or TRBD2 (5 bases each). With 4 bases removed from V and 7 bases from J, the gap between germline ends came to 11 bases. The CDR3 loop spans 13 amino acids. Germline V gives CDR1 SGHNT, CDR2 YENEEA. CDR3 DNA sequence: TGTGCCAGCAGCTCCCGTGGGACGAATGAGCAGTTCTTC. It codes for CASSSRGTNEQFF.

There are a few counts of this clonotype. The J gene is TRBJ1-2, the V gene TRBV24-1; a weak D match, TRBD1 (5 bases). This CDR3 comprises 14 residues. Germline CDR1 reads KGHDR; CDR2 reads SFDVKD. The V end was cut by 7 bases, the J end by 4 bases, with 15 bases between. The CDR3 sequence is CATRDSRLPYGYTF. In nucleotides, the CDR3 is TGTGCCACCAGAGACAGCCGACTACCCTATGGCTACACCTTC.

The chain has TRBV10-3 and TRBJ2-5; D may correspond to TRBD1 or TRBD2 (5 bases each). V gave up 3 bases and J gave up 4 bases, with 9 bases separating them. Germline V gene sequence: CDR1 ENHRY, CDR2 SYGVKD. The CDR3 contains 13 residues. The CDR3 DNA is TGTGCCATCAGTGAAATTGGGGGAGAGACCCAGTACTTC. Translation gives CAISEIGGETQYF.

This clonotype occurred a few times. The chain employs TRBV28 and TRBJ2-5; possibly TRBD2 for D (6 bases). The CDR3 is 16 residues long. Trimming pared 6 bases from V and 5 bases from J, leaving 22 bases between. Germline V gene data show CDR1 as MDHEN and CDR2 as SYDVKM. The DNA of the CDR3 is TGTGCCAGCAGCCAGATGGATGGGACTTCGGAGGAGACCCAGTACTTC. It yields the protein CASSQMDGTSEETQYF.

The chain recombines TRBV5-1 with TRBJ2-6, with D maybe TRBD1 (5 bases). V shed 0 bases and J shed 1 base, with 11 bases lying between them. The CDR3 extends over 17 amino acids. The germline V gene encodes CDR1 SGHRS and CDR2 YFSETQ. The CDR3 DNA reads TGCGCCAGCAGCTTGGGACAGCCTAAGTCTGGGGCCAACGTCCTGACTTTC. This gives the protein CASSLGQPKSGANVLTF.

Points on this clonotype: This may be a read error, as it is one base from a much larger clone. The gene calls are TRBV25-1 and TRBJ2-3, with 7 bases lining up with TRBD2. The CDR3 runs 15 residues. The junction had 12 bases not matched to a gene; V was cut back by 2 bases and J by 10 bases. Germline V gives CDR1 MGHDK, CDR2 SYGVNS. The CDR3 loop is CASSENWREGDSQYF. For the CDR3, the DNA is TGTGCCAGCAGTGAAAACTGGAGGGAGGGTGATTCGCAGTATTTT.

This clonotype was found a few times. The rearrangement links TRBV6-1 to TRBJ2-3; 9 bases map to TRBD1. Per germline, CDR1 MNHNS and CDR2 SASEGT. V lost 6 bases and J lost 6; bases outside the gene matches: 10. The CDR3 has 15 amino acids. CDR3 region: CASSVFGQGSDTQYF. CDR3 nucleotide sequence: TGTGCCAGCAGCGTATTTGGACAGGGGTCGGATACGCAGTATTTT.

This clonotype appeared a few times. The chain joins TRBV20-1 to TRBJ2-3, with 12 nucleotides matching TRBD2. This CDR3 comprises 15 residues. V shed 6 bases, J shed 2 bases, and the junction held 6 bases outside the gene matches. Germline CDR1 DFQATT, CDR2 SNEGSKA (reference sequence). The CDR3 sequence is CSAHRTSGVTDTQYF. CDR3 nucleotide sequence: TGCAGTGCCCACCGGACTAGCGGGGTCACAGATACGCAGTATTTT.

This clonotype was picked up a small number of times. The CDR3 DNA reads as TGTGCCAGCAGTTTATCCCTAGGACAGCTGGGGGAGACCCAGTACTTC. Translating gives CASSLSLGQLGETQYF. V gene TRBV28 combines with J gene TRBJ2-5; TRBD1 might be the D (6 bases). Germline loops: CDR1 MDHEN, CDR2 SYDVKM. Trimming removed 1 base at V and 5 bases at J, with 17 bases between. The CDR3 consists of 16 residues.

The chain carries TRBV5-6 and TRBJ2-7, with D perhaps matching TRBD1 (6 bases). Germline V gives CDR1 SGHDT, CDR2 YYEEEE. The CDR3 is 13 amino acids. V was clipped by 1 base and J by 5 bases, with 10 bases between them. The CDR3 loop reads CASSLYGQNEQYF. The CDR3 DNA is TGTGCCAGCAGCTTGTACGGACAGAACGAGCAGTACTTC. Together with reference TRBV5-6 and TRBJ2-7, the CDR3 gives the full variable domain: DAGVTQSPTHLIKTRGQQVTLRCSPKSGHDTVSWYQQALGQGPQFIFQYYEEEERQRGNFPDRFSGHQFPNYSSELNVNALLLGDSALYLCASSLYGQNEQYFGPGTRLTVT.

This clonotype showed up just a few times. The chain has TRBV4-3 and TRBJ2-1; D is possibly TRBD2 (6 bases). V gave up 1 base and J gave up 6 bases, with 10 bases separating them. Looked up from germline, CDR1 is LGHNA and CDR2 is YSLEER. This CDR3 is built from 14 residues. DNA for the CDR3: TGCGCCAGCAGCCAAGTTGGGACTGTCAATGAGCAGTTCTTC. Its translation is CASSQVGTVNEQFF.

This clonotype was found a few times. This chain joins TRBV5-6 and TRBJ2-7, with 7 bases aligning to TRBD2. This CDR3 contains 17 residues. Germline trimming cut 2 bases from V and 1 base from J; bases unmatched to any gene: 12. CDR1 and CDR2 (germline): SGHDT, YYEEEE. The CDR3 coding sequence is TGTGCCAGCAGCTTTGACCCTGGGACTACCCTATCCTACGAGCAGTACTTC. Protein sequence: CASSFDPGTTLSYEQYF.

There are a few counts of this clonotype. V usage is TRBV18 and J usage is TRBJ2-1; D remains ambiguous. Germline CDR1 reads KGHSH; CDR2 reads LQKENI. This CDR3 is built from 12 residues. The ends were cut back, 6 bases at V and 9 bases at J, with 12 bases in the middle. CDR3 in DNA: TGTGCCAGCTCCCTGTACTTGGGTGAGCAGTTCTTC. This gives the protein CASSLYLGEQFF.

This clonotype was counted between two and nine times. J is TRBJ2-5 and V is TRBV4-1; 15 bases agree with TRBD2. The germline V gene has CDR1 MGHRA and CDR2 YSYEKL. The CDR3 has 17 residues. The V and J ends lost 1 base and 4 bases, in that order; junction bases with no gene match: 4. The chain's CDR3 is CASSQGGLAGGRETQYF. The DNA of the CDR3 is TGCGCCAGCAGCCAAGGGGGACTAGCGGGAGGCCGAGAGACCCAGTACTTC.

The chain joins TRBV11-1 to TRBJ2-7; D is perhaps TRBD1 (8 bases). The CDR3 contains 16 residues. Germline CDR1 reads SGHAT; CDR2 reads FQDESV (reference sequence). V was cut by 4 bases and J by 1 base, with 17 bases left in between. CDR3 nucleotide sequence: TGTGCCAGCAGCTCTTCGGACAGGGAGGGTTCCTACGAGCAGTACTTC. Translation: CASSSSDREGSYEQYF.

This clonotype has just a few counts. The chain employs TRBV20-1 and TRBJ1-6; no firm D call. Germline CDR1 and CDR2: DFQATT and SNEGSKA (reference sequence). Between the trimmed V and J ends, which lost 1 base and 0 bases, there was a span of 13 bases. The CDR3 extends over 17 amino acids. CDR3 region: CSARGNLLSSYNSPLHF. The CDR3 region has the DNA TGCAGTGCTAGAGGGAACTTACTAAGCTCCTATAATTCACCCCTCCACTTT.

The chain uses TRBV21-1 and TRBJ2-7; the DNA was not compared with TRBD1, the D call given in the table. TRBV21-1 is an annotated pseudogene. This CDR3 contains 13 residues. In nucleotides, the CDR3 is TGTGCCAGGACAGGGACCCCTTCCTACGAGCAGTACTTC. The encoded protein is CARTGTPSYEQYF.

At least ten counts were recorded for this clonotype. The rearrangement joins TRBV6-1 to TRBJ2-6, with a tentative D call TRBD1 (7 bases). CDR3 length equals 16 residues. Germline CDR1 is MNHNS and CDR2 is SASEGT. The V gene lost 3 bases and the J gene lost 0 bases, with 9 bases spanning the gap. Written as DNA, the CDR3 is TGTGCCAGCAGTGACAGGGGGGCCTCTGGGGCCAACGTCCTGACTTTC. Translation: CASSDRGASGANVLTF.

This clonotype was observed many times. The V call is TRBV12-3 or TRBV12-4, the J call TRBJ2-3, with D tentatively TRBD2 (7 bases). This CDR3 region has 15 residues. V lost 3 bases, J lost 2 bases, and 12 bases lay in between. CDR3 sequence reads: CASSFRGAFTDTQYF. The CDR3 DNA reads as TGTGCCAGCAGTTTCCGGGGGGCCTTCACAGATACGCAGTATTTT.

The V and J genes are TRBV5-5 and TRBJ2-2; tentative D call: TRBD1 (6 bases). Germline assignment: CDR1 SGHKS and CDR2 YYEKEE (reference sequence). The CDR3 is 16 residues long. Trimming removed 1 base at V and 2 bases at J, with 12 bases between. CDR3 protein: CASSLTRDTNTGELFF. CDR3 sequence (DNA): TGTGCCAGCAGCTTGACCCGGGACACCAACACCGGGGAGCTGTTTTTT.